This TCR beta chain derives from a study of T cells in Graves' hyperthyroidism and ophthalmopathy. Study as a whole: Peripheral blood draws took place at initial diagnosis, ahead of any treatment.

The authors obtained PBMCs from roughly 10 ml of fresh peripheral blood. Researchers amplified the TCR beta CDR3 regions from RNA transcripts. HTBI primers drove first-round RT-PCR of the TCR CDR3. TCRdb called the multiplex PCR reads again in MiXCR, with one record for every CDR3 protein. The sample consists of a few hundred thousand distinct CDR3 sequences, roughly 20% of them appearing once. This clonotype was counted many times. Its target is unknown. Germline V lookup: CDR1 SEHNR, CDR2 FQNEAQ (reference sequence). The CDR3 has 13 residues. The trim removed 7 bases at V and 3 bases at J, leaving 3 bases unmatched. Whole-study findings and limits: Using 13 V-J features, a model discriminated ophthalmopathy from stable hyperthyroidism. Blood also carried most thyroid clonotypes expanded above 0.001.

The receptor was isolated from a man between 18 and 29 years old with Graves' ophthalmopathy. Source material: blood. V usage is TRBV7-9 and J usage is TRBJ2-3; 8 bases are a match to TRBD2. The CDR3 loop is CASNRGGTDTQYF. The CDR3 DNA is TGTGCCAGCAATCGGGGGGGAACAGATACGCAGTATTTT.